Below are 11 T cell receptor beta chains sequenced from a single sample in a study of response to subunit inactivated influenza vaccine (dated by TCRdb to the late 2010s). The library was prepared using RT-PCR. Sequencing used an Illumina HiSeq 2500. In TCRdb, the public reads were trimmed at Q25 with fastp and aligned with MiXCR, with productive beta chains retained. Merged by CDR3 protein, the rows form single entries marked with the most common genes and DNA. Across this sample there are roughly 650,000 distinct CDR3 sequences, with 12% to 15% seen only once. The top ten clones comprise about 7.4% of the sample. Sequencing used PBMCs from blood, obtained 14 to 15 days before vaccination. Source of these receptors: a man aged 50 or older who received an inactivated influenza vaccine. Donor details come from another sample of the same person, matched by shared clones.

V usage is TRBV25-1 and J usage is TRBJ2-7; D gene unclear. In germline, CDR1 is MGHDK, CDR2 SYGVNS. The CDR3 runs to 13 residues. The germline V and J ends were trimmed by 5 bases and 0 bases, with 8 bases remaining between them. The CDR3 DNA reads TGTGCCAGCAGTCGCATGCGCTCCTACGAGCAGTACTTC. Translated, it gives CASSRMRSYEQYF.

The chain carries TRBV15 and TRBJ2-3; D perhaps matches TRBD2 (5 bases). CDR1 and CDR2 from the germline V gene are LNHNV and YYDKDF (reference sequence). This CDR3 contains 14 residues. The germline V and J ends were trimmed by 5 bases and 0 bases, with 9 bases remaining between them. The DNA of the CDR3 is TGTGCCACCAGCGTGGGGAGAAGCACAGATACGCAGTATTTT. The encoded protein is CATSVGRSTDTQYF.

In this sample, this clonotype turned up once. Mismatch with germline at one junction end may stem from a read error. The chain recombines TRBV6-1 with TRBJ2-1; 8 nucleotides line up with TRBD2. Germline V gene sequence: CDR1 MNHNS, CDR2 SASEGT. This CDR3 comprises 13 residues. Here the CDR3 reads CVLTSGAYNKQFF. CDR3 sequence (DNA): TGTGTCCTAACTAGCGGAGCCTACAATAAGCAGTTCTTC.

This clonotype was picked up a small number of times. This sequence joins TRBV5-1 and TRBJ2-3; 9 nucleotides agree with TRBD1. CDR3 length: 15 residues. After removal of 6 bases from V and 4 bases from J, the junction contained 9 bases not matched to a gene. CDR1 is SGHRS, CDR2 YFSETQ, per germline. CDR3 loop: CASTSGQGGSDTQYF. The DNA for the CDR3 is TGCGCCAGCACCTCGGGACAGGGCGGGTCAGATACGCAGTATTTT.

The chain carries TRBV20-1 and TRBJ2-1; 8 nucleotides match TRBD2. Germline loops: CDR1 DFQATT, CDR2 SNEGSKA (reference sequence). The trim removed 4 bases at V and 0 bases at J, leaving 14 bases unmatched. The CDR3 spans 18 residues. The CDR3 nucleotides read TGCAGTGCTACCCAAATCCGGTCGGGAGGGAGCTCCTACAATGAGCAGTTCTTC. Translated: CSATQIRSGGSSYNEQFF.

This clonotype was found a few times. The chain joins TRBV25-1 to TRBJ2-1, with a weak D call TRBD2 (6 bases). The germline gives CDR1 MGHDK, CDR2 SYGVNS. Deletions cut 3 bases from V and 7 bases from J, with 16 bases between. This CDR3 has 15 amino acids. The CDR3 DNA is TGTGCCAGCAGTGAGGCCAGCGGAGGGCTTAATGAGCAGTTCTTC. It encodes CASSEASGGLNEQFF. Full variable domain (remainder filled in from reference TRBV25-1 and TRBJ2-1): EADIYQTPRYLVIGTGKKITLECSQTMGHDKMYWYQQDPGMELHLIHYSYGVNSTEKGDLSSESTVSRIRTEHFPLTLESARPSHTSQYLCASSEASGGLNEQFFGPGTRLTVL.

This clonotype showed up just a few times. This sequence joins TRBV20-1 and TRBJ2-1; maybe TRBD2 (7 bases). The germline V and J ends were trimmed by 6 bases and 4 bases, with 16 bases remaining between them. This CDR3 is 14 amino acids long. Germline-derived CDR1 and CDR2 are DFQATT and SNEGSKA (reference sequence). The CDR3 DNA sequence: TGCAGTGCGAGGTCGGGGGGCAGGTACAATGAGCAGTTCTTC. Encoded protein: CSARSGGRYNEQFF.

A few counts support this clonotype. The genes are TRBV30 and TRBJ2-5; possibly TRBD2 for D (5 bases). The CDR3 has 12 amino acids. The V end lost 1 base, the J end lost 13 bases, and 16 bases lay between the germline ends. Germline CDR1 and CDR2: GTSNPN and SVGIG (reference sequence). CDR3 region: CAWSELVGNPYF. The CDR3 coding sequence is TGTGCCTGGAGTGAACTAGTCGGTAATCCGTACTTC.

This clonotype was seen a handful of times. J is TRBJ2-7 and V is TRBV7-9; TRBD1 matches 10 bases. The CDR3 totals 15 residues. The germline CDR1 and CDR2 sequences are SEHNR and FQNEAQ (reference sequence). After removal of 5 bases from V and 4 bases from J, the junction contained 8 bases not matched to a gene. DNA for the CDR3: TGTGCCAGCAGCCCCCGGGACAGGGGATGGTACGAGCAGTACTTC. It codes for CASSPRDRGWYEQYF. Complete variable domain (other parts from reference TRBV7-9 and TRBJ2-7): DTGVSQNPRHKITKRGQNVTFRCDPISEHNRLYWYRQTLGQGPEFLTYFQNEAQLEKSRLLSDRFSAERPKGSFSTLEIQRTEQGDSAMYLCASSPRDRGWYEQYFGPGTRLTVT.

This rearrangement joins TRBV24-1 to TRBJ2-3; D not resolved. Trimming cost V 8 bases and J 3 bases, with 14 bases left between them. This CDR3 region has 14 residues. Germline-derived CDR1 and CDR2 are KGHDR and SFDVKD. DNA of the CDR3: TGTGCCACCAAGGCGGCATTAGAGACAGATACGCAGTATTTT. Translating gives CATKAALETDTQYF.

This clonotype occurred a few times. The chain employs TRBV4-3 and TRBJ2-1, with a possible D match to TRBD2 (5 bases). Germline CDR1 is LGHNA and CDR2 is YSLEER. This CDR3 contains 17 residues. V dropped 2 bases and J dropped 0 bases, with 14 bases sitting between them. CDR3 nucleotide sequence: TGCGCCAGCAGCCAATTGGCCGGGGTCGGCTCCTACAATGAGCAGTTCTTC. Its translation: CASSQLAGVGSYNEQFF.